This TCR beta chain appears in the sequencing data of a study of T cell repertoires in cytomegalovirus infection. Study-wide context: Selection of CMV epitopes for the study included recently identified HLA-C-restricted and well-studied HLA-B-restricted ones. Indications came from public TCR beta signatures; they pointed to CMV infection and to a matching HLA type. Points from the study as a whole: Of the TCR beta families, the public ones yielded a cumulative frequency that identified carriers of CMV plus the relevant HLA. CMV-specific TCR beta clonotypes restricted by HLA-C dominated the ex vivo response.

Of note for this clonotype: Its antigen is unidentified.

This CDR3 has 15 residues. The ends were cut back, 0 bases at V and 2 bases at J, with 11 bases in the middle. In germline, CDR1 is DFQATT, CDR2 SNEGSKA (reference sequence). TCRdb reprocessed the reads with MiXCR, giving one entry per CDR3 protein. The table records approximately 1,000,000 distinct CDR3 sequences, less than 35% of them present only once. The sample in question was cultured CD8+ T cells from PBMCs, obtained from culture after CMV antigen stimulation. The rearrangement links TRBV20-1 to TRBJ2-1; D possibly uses TRBD1 or TRBD2 (6 bases each). The clonotype comes from a human donor in good health (CMV status not recorded). Some clones in this sample may be carry-over from other donors' samples. The CDR3 DNA sequence: TGCAGTGCTAGAGATCAAGGGGGGCCCTACAATGAGCAGTTCTTC. Encoded protein: CSARDQGGPYNEQFF.